This entry describes one T cell receptor (beta chain). Its antigen remains unidentified. The CDR3 spans 13 residues. V lost 6 bases, J lost 6 bases, and 4 bases stayed unmatched. Germline CDR1 and CDR2: SEHNR and FQNEAQ (reference sequence). These data belong to a study of OX40 agonist ivuxolimab in advanced cancers. Background on the study: Patients took ivuxolimab, an agonistic anti-OX40 (CD134) antibody. Broader study findings: In the expanded peripheral T cells, antigen specificity was never determined.

Data came from immunoSEQ multiplex PCR; TCRdb stores just in-frame clones and leaves some out. The table has 11,000 to 15,000 clones, 93% seen once. Autoimmune disease history or systemic immunosuppression disqualified patients. Sampling times: baseline, cycle 4 day 1, cycle 7 day 1. This rearrangement joins TRBV7-9 to TRBJ2-2; 7 positions match TRBD1. The source material was CD4+ or CD8+ T cells sorted from blood, sampled in a trial of the OX40 agonist ivuxolimab. The TCR was taken from an adult with an advanced solid tumor such as melanoma, head and neck, liver or kidney cancer. This chain's CDR3 is CASSQTGPGELFF. CDR3 DNA sequence: TGTGCCAGCAGTCAGACAGGGCCCGGGGAGCTGTTTTTT.